Each of the 14 T cell receptor beta chains below was sequenced from the same sample in a study of cytomegalovirus exposure and HLA in healthy donors. This PCR relied on a set of 60 Vbeta primers and 13 Jbeta primers. Measured with immunoSEQ multiplex PCR; TCRdb has only the in-frame clones, and not every one. Of more than 110,000 clones listed, 65% to 85% are singletons. What was sequenced was PBMCs. These receptors were collected from a man between 18 and 35 years old in good health and CMV-seronegative.

As regards this clone: One end of the junction varies from germline; a read error may be responsible. The V and J genes are TRBV7-9 and TRBJ2-1, with 11 bases that match TRBD2. The CDR3 extends over 11 amino acids. Germline V gives CDR1 SEHNR, CDR2 FQNEAQ (reference sequence). CDR3: CASSGGGPAIF. The CDR3 DNA is TGTGCCAGTAGCGGGGGGGGCCCCGCGATCTTC.

The genes are TRBV7-8 and TRBJ2-7, with a weak D call TRBD2 (6 bases). Trimming shortened V by 2 bases and J by 0 bases, and 20 bases separated the two germline ends. CDR1 is SGHVS and CDR2 is FQNEAQ in the germline V gene. This CDR3 has 18 residues. For the CDR3, the DNA is TGTGCCAGCAGCTTAACCCAGATCCGGAGGGGAAGCTCCTACGAGCAGTACTTC. This sequence encodes CASSLTQIRRGSSYEQYF.

This clone was counted only a few times. The chain couples TRBV18 to TRBJ1-5; D may be TRBD1 (6 bases). This CDR3 comprises 16 residues. V was shortened by 6 bases and J by 9 bases, with 24 bases between the two germline ends. Germline V gives CDR1 KGHSH, CDR2 LQKENI. The CDR3 sequence: CASSSQKGVGRLPQHF. The CDR3 DNA reads TGTGCCAGCTCGTCCCAAAAGGGGGTGGGCCGTCTGCCCCAGCATTTT.

The genes are TRBV6-6 and TRBJ2-3; D may be TRBD1 (6 bases). CDR1 is MNHNY, CDR2 SVGAGI, per germline (reference sequence). Trimming stripped 2 bases from V and 1 base from J, with 13 bases between. CDR3 length: 16 amino acids. CDR3 coding DNA: TGTGCCAGCAGTTACATCGACAAGGGGGGCACAGATACGCAGTATTTT. This codes for CASSYIDKGGTDTQYF.

This chain links TRBV7-2 with TRBJ2-1, with 9 bases fitting TRBD1. J gave up 8 bases and V 5 bases, and 7 bases lay outside the gene matches. The CDR3 runs 14 residues. Looked up from germline, CDR1 is SGHTA and CDR2 is FQGNSA. The CDR3: CASSAGDRVDEQFF. CDR3 DNA sequence: TGTGCCAGCAGCGCGGGGGACAGGGTGGATGAGCAGTTCTTC.

The genes are TRBV19 and TRBJ1-2; 12 bases align to TRBD1. The CDR3 is 17 residues long. CDR1 and CDR2 from the germline V gene are LNHDA and SQIVND (reference sequence). V gave up 3 bases and J gave up 7 bases; unmatched junction bases: 12. The CDR3 reads CASSMGQGATLTGGYTF. The CDR3 region has the DNA TGTGCCAGTAGTATGGGACAGGGGGCGACCTTAACGGGTGGCTACACCTTC. Complete variable domain (other parts from reference TRBV19 and TRBJ1-2): DGGITQSPKYLFRKEGQNVTLSCEQNLNHDAMYWYRQDPGQGLRLIYYSQIVNDFQKGDIAEGYSVSREKKESFPLTVTSAQKNPTAFYLCASSMGQGATLTGGYTFGSGTRLTVV.

V gene TRBV30 combines with J gene TRBJ1-5; perhaps TRBD1 as D (5 bases). Germline CDR1 and CDR2: GTSNPN and SVGIG (reference sequence). The V end was cut by 5 bases, the J end by 6 bases, with 14 bases between. This CDR3 is built from 13 residues. As DNA, the CDR3 is TGTGCCTGGGAATCGGGGGGGGGTCAGCCCCAGCATTTT. It is translated as CAWESGGGQPQHF.

This chain uses TRBV5-6 with TRBJ1-3; 9 positions match TRBD1. This CDR3 has 17 amino acids. The V and J ends lost 1 base and 0 bases, in that order; junction bases with no gene match: 5. The germline V gene has CDR1 SGHDT and CDR2 YYEEEE. CDR3 coding DNA: TGTGCCAGCAGCTTGTATCGGGACAGGGTCTCTGGAAACACCATATATTTT. Protein product: CASSLYRDRVSGNTIYF.

The rearrangement uses TRBV4-1 and TRBJ1-2; 8 positions agree with TRBD1. V lost 3 bases and J lost 2; bases outside the gene matches: 8. The CDR3 runs 16 residues. The germline gives CDR1 MGHRA, CDR2 YSYEKL. The CDR3 DNA reads TGCGCCAGCAGCCAGAGAATCAGGGGGCGCAACTATGGCTACACCTTC. It encodes CASSQRIRGRNYGYTF.

The chain couples TRBV21-1 to TRBJ2-7; the table's D call, TRBD1, was not checked against the DNA. TRBV21-1 is an annotated pseudogene. The CDR3 consists of 15 residues. The CDR3 here is CASSKVRTGRHEQYF. The CDR3 DNA follows: TGTGCCAGCAGCAAAGTTCGGACAGGGCGACACGAGCAGTACTTC.

The J gene is TRBJ2-7, the V gene TRBV11-2; 7 positions match TRBD1. The CDR3 is 15 amino acids. V trimming: 2 bases; J trimming: 3 bases; junction bases outside the gene matches: 7. The germline gives CDR1 SGHAT, CDR2 FQNNGV. The CDR3 here is CASSLIGGIFYEQYF. The CDR3 DNA reads TGTGCCAGCAGCTTAATAGGGGGCATTTTCTACGAGCAGTACTTC. Filled out from reference TRBV11-2 and TRBJ2-7, the complete variable domain reads EAGVAQSPRYKIIEKRQSVAFWCNPISGHATLYWYQQILGQGPKLLIQFQNNGVVDDSQLPKDRFSAERLKGVDSTLKIQPAKLEDSAVYLCASSLIGGIFYEQYFGPGTRLTVT.

The V call is TRBV27, the J call TRBJ2-2, with D possibly matching TRBD2 (5 bases). The V end lost 3 bases, the J end lost 6 bases, and 23 bases lay between the germline ends. Germline loops: CDR1 MNHEY, CDR2 SMNVEV (reference sequence). The CDR3 is 18 amino acids. The CDR3 spells CASSFTLWRASSAGELFF. In DNA form, the CDR3 reads TGTGCCAGCAGTTTTACTTTGTGGCGGGCCAGCAGCGCCGGGGAGCTGTTTTTT.

The chain uses TRBV7-9 and TRBJ1-6, with D perhaps TRBD1 (5 bases). The CDR3 has 15 residues. Trimming cost V 1 base and J 5 bases, with 9 bases left between them. Germline values: CDR1 SEHNR, CDR2 FQNEAQ (reference sequence). CDR3 in amino acids: CASSLGQINNSPLHF. CDR3 nucleotides: TGTGCCAGCAGCTTAGGACAGATAAATAATTCACCCCTCCACTTT.

The table lists this clone with a count of one. The chain recombines TRBV5-1 with TRBJ1-4, with D possibly being TRBD1 (6 bases). The CDR3 length is 17 residues. Germline loops: CDR1 SGHRS, CDR2 YFSETQ. V lost 4 bases and J 10 bases, leaving 26 bases between the germline ends. The CDR3: CASSADPTGTQGGKLFF. CDR3 DNA: TGCGCCAGCAGCGCAGACCCAACGGGTACACAGGGCGGAAAACTGTTTTTT. The full variable domain, with the rest looked up from reference TRBV5-1 and TRBJ1-4, is KAGVTQTPRYLIKTRGQQVTLSCSPISGHRSVSWYQQTPGQGLQFLFEYFSETQRNKGNFPGRFSGRQFSNSRSEMNVSTLELGDSALYLCASSADPTGTQGGKLFFGSGTQLSVL.